The rows below give T cell receptor beta chains drawn from one sample of a study of blood T cell repertoires in COVID-19. Sequencing was performed with immunoSEQ multiplex PCR; in TCRdb, only in-frame clones are kept and a portion is missing. This repertoire shows 450,000 to 600,000 clones, around 90% found once; its top ten account for around 0.7%. Sequenced material: PBMCs or T cells enriched from blood (not recorded which). The source is a woman aged 18-35 years who had recovered from COVID-19. Each CDR3 is given with its conserved first and last residue. D genes are given only for firm matches. Clone size is not always given. Where it is, it says once, few, many or a class for expanded clones.

TRBV19	TRBJ2-3	-	once	CASSIDGPGADTQYF	TGTGCCAGTAGTATAGATGGCCCCGGGGCAGATACGCAGTATTTT
TRBV2	TRBJ1-3	-	-	CASGISGNTIYF	TGTGCCAGCGGCATCTCTGGAAACACCATATATTTT
TRBV25-1	TRBJ2-7	TRBD2	-	CATRTSGGLRDIYEQYF	TGTGCCACCCGGACTAGCGGGGGCCTCCGAGATATTTACGAGCAGTACTTC
TRBV4-1	TRBJ2-5	TRBD2	-	CASSQLGLGETQYF	TGCGCCAGCAGCCAATTAGGACTAGGAGAGACCCAGTACTTC
TRBV6-6	TRBJ1-5	-	-	CASSYGQGKNQPQHF	TGTGCCAGCAGTTACGGGCAGGGGAAAAATCAGCCCCAGCATTTT
TRBV5-1	TRBJ2-4	TRBD2	-	CASSLLAGEGEFNIQYF	TGCGCCAGCAGCTTGCTAGCGGGGGAGGGCGAATTTAACATTCAGTACTTC
TRBV7-9	TRBJ2-5	-	-	CASSPGPEKYQETQYF	TGTGCCAGCAGCCCTGGTCCGGAGAAGTACCAAGAGACCCAGTACTTC
TRBV27	TRBJ2-3	TRBD1	-	CASSLSTGVSTDTQYF	TGTGCCAGCAGTTTGTCAACAGGGGTTAGCACAGATACGCAGTATTTT
TRBV5-5	TRBJ1-5	-	-	CASSSYLNQPQHF	TGTGCCAGCAGCTCCTACTTGAATCAGCCCCAGCATTTT
TRBV6-1	TRBJ2-5	TRBD2	-	CASSEAGQRLFKRGAGILKTQYF	TGTGCCAGCAGTGAAGCCGGACAGCGACTATTCAAGCGGGGGGCGGGAATTTTAAAGACCCAGTACTTC
TRBV7-2	TRBJ2-1	-	-	CASTITGNVNDEQFF	TGTGCCAGCACCATTACAGGGAACGTTAACGATGAGCAGTTCTTC
TRBV6-1	TRBJ2-5	-	-	CASSRGQETQYF	TGTGCCAGCAGCAGGGGACAAGAGACCCAGTACTTC
TRBV28	TRBJ2-7	-	-	CASSLQGTEQYF	TGTGCCAGCAGTTTACAGGGAACCGAGCAGTACTTC
TRBV20-1	TRBJ2-7	-	-	CSAPDSYEQYF	TGCAGTGCCCCGGACAGCTACGAGCAGTACTTC
TRBV7-8	TRBJ2-3	-	-	CASNPVGGGGTDTQYF	TGTGCCAGCAACCCCGTCGGAGGGGGCGGGACAGATACGCAGTATTTT
TRBV7-9	TRBJ2-5	TRBD1	-	CASSYPDRGETQYF	TGTGCCAGCAGCTACCCGGACAGGGGGGAGACCCAGTACTTC
TRBV11-2	TRBJ1-3	TRBD1	-	CASSLDRQGATGNTIYF	TGTGCCAGCAGCTTAGATCGGCAGGGGGCGACGGGAAACACCATATATTTT
TRBV7-2	TRBJ1-2	TRBD1	few	CASSSYRGAYGYTF	TGTGCCAGCAGCTCGTACAGGGGGGCCTATGGCTACACCTTC
TRBV4-2	TRBJ1-1	-	-	CASSQDKRDTEAFF	TGTGCCAGCAGCCAAGACAAGAGGGACACTGAAGCTTTCTTT
TRBV7-2	TRBJ2-1	TRBD2	-	CASSLGLAGSNEQFF	TGTGCCAGCAGCTTGGGACTAGCGGGGTCCAATGAGCAGTTCTTC
TRBV24-1	TRBJ2-5	TRBD2	-	CATSDIEVGGQETQYF	TGTGCCACCAGTGATATTGAGGTCGGGGGGCAAGAGACCCAGTACTTC
TRBV5-1	TRBJ2-3	-	-	CASSITGLGTDTQYF	TGCGCCAGCAGCATTACAGGGTTGGGCACAGATACGCAGTATTTT
TRBV5-1	TRBJ1-1	TRBD1	-	CASSSSGDRLRAFF	TGCGCCAGCAGCTCTAGTGGGGACAGGTTAAGAGCTTTCTTT
TRBV3-1/TRBV3-2	TRBJ2-5	TRBD2	-	CASSIEGGGAQETQYF	TGTGCCAGCAGCATAGAGGGCGGGGGGGCCCAAGAGACCCAGTACTTC
TRBV30	TRBJ2-7	TRBD1	-	CAWSHIRGLYEQYF	TGTGCCTGGAGTCATATAAGGGGGCTGTACGAGCAGTACTTC
TRBV10-3	TRBJ1-6	-	few	CAISGPLDRNNSPLHF	TGTGCCATCAGTGGGCCTCTTGACAGAAATAATTCACCCCTCCACTTT
TRBV6-2/TRBV6-3	TRBJ2-5	-	few	CASSYKETQYF	TGTGCCAGCAGTTATAAAGAGACCCAGTACTTC
TRBV2	TRBJ2-7	TRBD2	-	CASGPGLAGREQYF	TGTGCCAGCGGACCGGGACTAGCGGGCCGGGAGCAGTACTTC
TRBV27	TRBJ1-2	-	-	CASRGASRSNDGYTF	TGTGCCAGCAGGGGGGCTAGCAGGTCGAATGATGGCTACACCTTC
TRBV29-1	TRBJ2-2	TRBD1	once	CSVERPTGGENTGELFF	TGCAGCGTTGAAAGGCCTACAGGGGGTGAGAACACCGGGGAGCTGTTTTTT
TRBV12-3/TRBV12-4	TRBJ2-3	-	-	CASSLANGGTQYF	TGTGCCAGCAGTTTAGCGAATGGCGGTACGCAGTATTTT
TRBV30	TRBJ1-5	TRBD1	-	CAWGADRAFGQPQHF	TGTGCCTGGGGAGCGGACAGGGCTTTTGGGCAGCCCCAGCATTTT
TRBV19	TRBJ2-7	TRBD1	-	CASRTGAEQYF	TGTGCCAGCCGGACAGGGGCCGAGCAGTACTTC
TRBV19	TRBJ1-5	-	-	CASRMGAHFNQPQHF	TGTGCCAGTAGGATGGGGGCACACTTCAATCAGCCCCAGCATTTT
TRBV30	TRBJ1-6	-	few	CAWSPPPRRALHF	TGTGCCTGGAGTCCCCCTCCGCGGAGGGCCCTCCACTTT
TRBV5-1	TRBJ2-1	-	-	CASSAGNRNEQFF	TGCGCCAGCAGCGCGGGCAACCGTAATGAGCAGTTCTTC
TRBV6-1	TRBJ1-1	-	-	CASSEAWGDTEAFF	TGTGCCAGCAGTGAAGCCTGGGGGGACACTGAAGCTTTCTTT
TRBV2	TRBJ1-2	-	-	CASSWAGTTNYGYTF	TGTGCCAGCTCTTGGGCAGGAACAACTAACTATGGCTACACCTTC
TRBV5-1	TRBJ1-2	-	few	CASSLSTDYYGYTF	TGCGCCAGCAGCTTGTCTACGGACTACTATGGCTACACCTTC
TRBV27	TRBJ1-1	-	-	CASSFRGGNTEAFF	TGTGCCAGCAGTTTCAGAGGGGGGAACACTGAAGCTTTCTTT
TRBV12-3/TRBV12-4	TRBJ2-3	-	-	CASRLSGTQYF	TGTGCCAGCAGATTGAGCGGTACGCAGTATTTT
TRBV18	TRBJ1-1	TRBD1	-	CASSRDRVLTEAFF	TGTGCCAGCTCTCGCGACAGGGTCCTCACTGAAGCTTTCTTT